Following are 2 T cell receptor beta chains from one sample sequenced in a study of blood T cell repertoires in COVID-19. The assay was immunoSEQ multiplex PCR, and TCRdb's table has in-frame clones only and misses some. The repertoire holds over 200,000 clones, roughly 88% seen once, with roughly 0.8% in the top ten. The specimen sequenced was peripheral blood. Receptors originate from a young woman with acute or convalescent COVID-19.

This chain connects TRBV30 to TRBJ2-7; 7 bases agree with TRBD1. The CDR3 loop spans 13 amino acids. Germline-derived CDR1 and CDR2 are GTSNPN and SVGIG (reference sequence). V shed 2 bases and J 3 bases; nucleotides not matched to a gene: 4. In nucleotides, the CDR3 is TGTGCCTGGAGTCGGACAGGAGTCTACGAGCAGTACTTC. It yields the protein CAWSRTGVYEQYF.

This chain links TRBV29-1 with TRBJ2-7, with 7 nucleotides matching TRBD1. In germline, CDR1 is SQVTM, CDR2 ANQGSEA. V trimming: 6 bases; J trimming: 1 base; junction bases outside the gene matches: 6. This CDR3 spans 13 amino acids. The CDR3 reads CSVSGTASYEQYF. In DNA form, the CDR3 reads TGCAGCGTCTCCGGGACAGCGTCCTACGAGCAGTACTTC.